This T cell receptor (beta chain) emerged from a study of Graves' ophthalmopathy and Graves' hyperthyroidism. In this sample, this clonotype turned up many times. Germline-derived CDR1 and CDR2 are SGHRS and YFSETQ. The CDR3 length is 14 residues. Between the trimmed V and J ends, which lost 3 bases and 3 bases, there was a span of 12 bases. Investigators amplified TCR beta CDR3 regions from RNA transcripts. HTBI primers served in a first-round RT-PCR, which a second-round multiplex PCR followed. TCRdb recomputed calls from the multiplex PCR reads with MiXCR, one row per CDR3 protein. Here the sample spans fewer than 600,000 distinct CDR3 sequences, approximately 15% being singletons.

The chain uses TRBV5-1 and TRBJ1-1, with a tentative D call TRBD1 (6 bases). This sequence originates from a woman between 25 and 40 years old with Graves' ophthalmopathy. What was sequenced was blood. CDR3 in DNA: TGCGCCAGCAGCTGGGCAGGGGAGGACACTGAAGCTTTCTTT. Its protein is CASSWAGEDTEAFF. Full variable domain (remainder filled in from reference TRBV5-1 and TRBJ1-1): KAGVTQTPRYLIKTRGQQVTLSCSPISGHRSVSWYQQTPGQGLQFLFEYFSETQRNKGNFPGRFSGRQFSNSRSEMNVSTLELGDSALYLCASSWAGEDTEAFFGQGTRLTVV.